The source of this T cell receptor beta chain is a study of blood T cell repertoires in COVID-19. Study context: Sites in the United States, Italy and Spain provided acute and convalescent COVID-19 samples.

Those enrolled in Seattle joined during active infection and were followed longitudinally afterward. CDR1 and CDR2 from the germline V gene are SGHDT and YYEEEE. After removal of 3 bases from V and 6 bases from J, the junction contained 15 bases not matched to a gene. The CDR3 length is 16 residues. Some clones are missing from TCRdb's copy, which holds only in-frame ones; the method was immunoSEQ multiplex PCR. Found here are about 200,000 clones, about 82% of them singletons; the top ten hold approximately 0.9%. The sample holds a few counts of this clone. Sequenced: peripheral blood. The chain employs TRBV5-6 and TRBJ2-7, with 7 bases fitting TRBD1. The TCR comes from a man in his sixties with COVID-19, enrolled during active disease. Here the CDR3 DNA reads TGTGCCAGCAGCTCAGATTCGGTCAGGGGGATCGGCGAGCAGTACTTC. Translation gives CASSSDSVRGIGEQYF.